This T cell receptor (beta chain) came from a study of T-cell memory formation after mild COVID-19. Study as a whole: The TCR clusters were mostly specific to one donor. Study results and limitations: CD8+ contracting clones occupied EMRA, while CD4+ ones occupied mainly CM and EM.

TCRdb reprocessed the 5' RACE reads with MiXCR, giving one entry per CDR3 protein. The sample carries fewer than 500,000 distinct CDR3 sequences, about 23% recorded once. Deletions cut 4 bases from V and 0 bases from J, with 12 bases between. CDR1 LNHNV and CDR2 YYDKDF come from the germline V gene (reference sequence). The CDR3 length is 16 residues. This clonotype was seen only a few times. What it recognizes is unknown. This sequence joins TRBV15 and TRBJ1-4; D not resolved. The TCR comes from an adult woman who had mild COVID-19 (a few samples of this study predate the infection). Cell type and time point are not known. Sequenced: PBMCs or a T cell subset sorted from them (not recorded which). The DNA for the CDR3 is TGTGCCACCAGCACTCACCTTCTTGCAACTAATGAAAAACTGTTTTTT. Amino acid sequence: CATSTHLLATNEKLFF.